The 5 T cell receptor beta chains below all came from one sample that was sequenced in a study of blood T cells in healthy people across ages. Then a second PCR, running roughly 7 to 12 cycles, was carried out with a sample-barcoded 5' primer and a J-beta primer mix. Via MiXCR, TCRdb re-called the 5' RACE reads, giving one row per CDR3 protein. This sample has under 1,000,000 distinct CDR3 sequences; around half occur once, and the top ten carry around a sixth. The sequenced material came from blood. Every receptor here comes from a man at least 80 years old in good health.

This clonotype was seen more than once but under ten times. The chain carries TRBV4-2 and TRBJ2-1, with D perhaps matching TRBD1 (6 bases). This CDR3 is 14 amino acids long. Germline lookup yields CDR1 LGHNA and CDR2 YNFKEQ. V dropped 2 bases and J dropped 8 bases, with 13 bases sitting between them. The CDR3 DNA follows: TGTGCCAGCAGCCAAAGATTTGGGGGCGATGAGCAGTTCTTC. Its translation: CASSQRFGGDEQFF.

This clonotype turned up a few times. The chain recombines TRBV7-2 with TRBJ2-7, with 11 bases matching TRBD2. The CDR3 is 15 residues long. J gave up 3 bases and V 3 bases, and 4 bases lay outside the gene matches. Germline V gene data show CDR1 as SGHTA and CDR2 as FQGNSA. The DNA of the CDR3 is TGTGCCAGCAGCTTTACTAGCGGGAGTCTCTACGAGCAGTACTTC. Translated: CASSFTSGSLYEQYF.

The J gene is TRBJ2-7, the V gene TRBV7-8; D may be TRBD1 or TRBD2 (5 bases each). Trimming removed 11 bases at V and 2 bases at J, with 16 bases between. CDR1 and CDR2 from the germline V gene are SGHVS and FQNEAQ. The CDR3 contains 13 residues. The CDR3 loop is CASPGAGAYEQYF. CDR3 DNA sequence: TGTGCCTCTCCCGGGGCAGGCGCCTACGAGCAGTACTTC. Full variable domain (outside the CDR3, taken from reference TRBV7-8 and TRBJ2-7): GAGVSQSPRYKVAKRGQDVALRCDPISGHVSLFWYQQALGQGPEFLTYFQNEAQLDKSGLPSDRFFAERPEGSVSTLKIQRTQQEDSAVYLCASPGAGAYEQYFGPGTRLTVT.

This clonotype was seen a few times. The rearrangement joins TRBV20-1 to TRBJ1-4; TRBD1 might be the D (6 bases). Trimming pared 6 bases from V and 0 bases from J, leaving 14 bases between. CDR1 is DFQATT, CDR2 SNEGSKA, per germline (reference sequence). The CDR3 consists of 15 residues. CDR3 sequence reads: CSAATGAATNEKLFF. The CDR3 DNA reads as TGCAGTGCCGCGACAGGTGCCGCAACTAATGAAAAACTGTTTTTT.

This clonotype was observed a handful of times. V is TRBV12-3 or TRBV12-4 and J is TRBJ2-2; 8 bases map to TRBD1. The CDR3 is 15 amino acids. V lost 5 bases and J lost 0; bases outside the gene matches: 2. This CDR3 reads CASSPDRANTGELFF. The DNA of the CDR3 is TGTGCCAGCAGTCCGGACAGGGCGAACACCGGGGAGCTGTTTTTT.